The clone carrying this T cell receptor beta chain was counted between two and nine times. One entry per CDR3 protein results from TCRdb running MiXCR on the reads. The table records about 360,000 distinct CDR3 sequences, about a sixth of them present only once. These data come from a study of T cell repertoires in cytomegalovirus infection. For the study at large: Public signatures in TCR beta pointed to CMV infection and matching HLA type.

Sequenced sample: PBMCs. This TCR derives from a human donor in good health (CMV status not recorded). Some clones in this sample may be carry-over from other donors' samples.

The CDR3 nucleotides read TGTGCCAGCAGTTTACGGGCAGGGGCAGATACGCAGTATTTT. It specifies CASSLRAGADTQYF. The gene calls are TRBV12-3 or TRBV12-4 and TRBJ2-3, with a possible D match to TRBD1 (6 bases). The CDR3 has 14 residues. V gave up 2 bases and J gave up 4 bases, with 10 bases separating them.